These T cell receptor beta chains were read from a single sample in a study of blood T cell repertoires in COVID-19. TCRdb's table, derived via immunoSEQ multiplex PCR, lists solely in-frame clones and lacks some. The table includes under 200,000 clones, over 70% detected once. The sample comprised PBMCs or T cells enriched from blood (not recorded which). Every receptor here comes from a woman aged 40 to 50 with acute COVID-19. The CDR3 runs from the conserved cysteine through the conserved F or W. The D gene is left open where the match is weak. Size tells how often a clone was seen (once, few, many) or the class of an expanded clone, and some rows leave it out.

-	TRBV6-5	TRBJ1-6	once	CASSRTVHNSPLHF	TGTGCCAGCAGTAGGACAGTTCATAATTCACCCCTCCACTTT
TRBD2	TRBV19	TRBJ2-3	-	CASTPPGLAAEDTQYF	TGTGCCAGTACCCCGCCGGGACTAGCTGCTGAAGATACGCAGTATTTT
TRBD2	TRBV6-5	TRBJ2-1	once	CASSKRLAGGEQFF	TGTGCCAGCAGTAAAAGGCTAGCGGGGGGTGAGCAGTTCTTC
TRBD1	TRBV18	TRBJ2-5	-	CASSPTGTGEETQYF	TGTGCCAGCTCACCAACCGGGACAGGGGAAGAGACCCAGTACTTC
-	TRBV18	TRBJ2-2	-	CASFLGTGHTGELFF	TGTGCCAGCTTTCTAGGCACAGGACACACCGGGGAGCTGTTTTTT
TRBD1	TRBV5-5	TRBJ1-5	-	CASSQAGTVNQPQHF	TGTGCCAGCAGCCAAGCCGGGACAGTAAATCAGCCCCAGCATTTT
-	TRBV10-3	TRBJ2-1	-	CAISGFSGNNEQFF	TGTGCCATCAGTGGTTTTAGCGGAAACAATGAGCAGTTCTTC
-	TRBV5-1	TRBJ1-2	-	CASSLAVSGGYTF	TGCGCCAGCAGCTTGGCCGTTTCAGGTGGCTACACCTTC
TRBD1	TRBV6-5	TRBJ1-3	-	CASSSGGQGNTIYF	TGTGCCAGCAGTTCAGGGGGTCAGGGAAACACCATATATTTT
-	TRBV3-1/TRBV3-2	TRBJ1-2	-	CASSQEGGSAGYTF	TGTGCCAGCAGCCAAGAGGGGGGGAGCGCGGGCTACACCTTC
-	TRBV6-6	TRBJ2-7	-	CASSYPDSSYEQYF	TGTGCCAGCAGTTACCCCGACAGTTCCTACGAGCAGTACTTC
TRBD1	TRBV4-1	TRBJ1-2	-	CASSQGGGAQGYTF	TGCGCCAGCAGCCAAGGAGGGGGCGCGCAGGGCTACACCTTC
-	TRBV3-1/TRBV3-2	TRBJ1-1	-	CASSLLTGPNTEAFF	TGTGCCAGCAGCCTCCTGACAGGACCGAACACTGAAGCTTTCTTT
-	TRBV29-1	TRBJ1-1	-	CSASPLQVGTEAFF	TGCAGCGCATCTCCTCTCCAGGTAGGAACTGAAGCTTTCTTT
-	TRBV27	TRBJ2-1	-	CASSPYSGNNEQFF	TGTGCCAGCAGTCCATATAGCGGAAACAATGAGCAGTTCTTC
TRBD1	TRBV5-1	TRBJ2-7	once	CASSSRQGAGEQYF	TGCGCCAGCAGTTCCCGACAGGGGGCCGGAGAGCAGTACTTC
TRBD2	TRBV5-1	TRBJ2-6	-	CASRGGRGGANVLTF	TGCGCCAGCAGGGGCGGGAGAGGTGGGGCCAACGTCCTGACTTTC
-	TRBV19	TRBJ2-6	-	CASSIRSSGANVLTF	TGTGCCAGTAGTATCCGGAGCTCTGGGGCCAACGTCCTGACTTTC
TRBD2	TRBV24-1	TRBJ2-5	-	CATSGLAGPRGETQYF	TGTGCCACCAGTGGTCTAGCGGGGCCCCGGGGGGAGACCCAGTACTTC
TRBD1	TRBV2	TRBJ2-7	-	CASRHRGWAYEQYF	TGTGCCAGCAGACACAGGGGGTGGGCCTACGAGCAGTACTTC
-	TRBV30	TRBJ1-3	-	CAWSEAGNTIYF	TGTGCCTGGAGCGAGGCTGGAAACACCATATATTTT
-	TRBV9	TRBJ1-6	-	CASSVDLSSSYNSPLHF	TGTGCCAGCAGCGTAGACCTCTCCAGCTCCTATAATTCACCCCTCCACTTT
-	TRBV28	TRBJ1-5	-	CASSLSGGQPQHF	TGTGCCAGCAGTTTATCGGGAGGTCAGCCCCAGCATTTT
TRBD1	TRBV6-6	TRBJ1-2	-	CASSTTPTGGNYGYTF	TGTGCCAGCAGTACAACTCCGACAGGGGGTAACTATGGCTACACCTTC
-	TRBV5-4	TRBJ2-7	-	CASSFRESYEQYF	TGTGCCAGCAGCTTCCGGGAGAGCTACGAGCAGTACTTC
TRBD2	TRBV5-1	TRBJ2-1	-	CASSFLAGGPGEQFF	TGCGCCAGCAGCTTTTTAGCGGGAGGGCCGGGGGAGCAGTTCTTC
-	TRBV3-1/TRBV3-2	TRBJ1-6	-	CASSLQVNSPLHF	TGTGCCAGCAGCCTCCAGGTGAATTCACCCCTCCACTTT
-	TRBV29-1	TRBJ2-1	-	CSVAKNEQFF	TGCAGCGTTGCCAAAAATGAGCAGTTCTTC
-	TRBV29-1	TRBJ2-5	-	CSVSLGARETQYF	TGCAGCGTTTCCTTGGGCGCACGGGAGACCCAGTACTTC
-	TRBV3-1/TRBV3-2	TRBJ2-7	few	CASSAGYEQYF	TGTGCCAGCAGCGCAGGTTACGAGCAGTACTTC
-	TRBV7-9	TRBJ1-5	-	CASSSRDTRQPQHF	TGTGCCAGCAGCTCACGGGATACCAGGCAGCCCCAGCATTTT
-	TRBV18	TRBJ2-1	-	CASSPLRLATGYNEQFF	TGTGCCAGCTCACCCTTAAGACTCGCAACGGGCTACAATGAGCAGTTCTTC
TRBD2	TRBV5-1	TRBJ2-5	-	CASSLDPGEGGETQYF	TGCGCCAGCAGCTTGGATCCGGGGGAGGGCGGGGAGACCCAGTACTTC
-	TRBV5-1	TRBJ2-5	-	CASSLADSEAETQYF	TGCGCCAGCAGCTTGGCCGACAGCGAGGCCGAGACCCAGTACTTC
-	TRBV30	TRBJ1-5	once	CAWSVLSDTQPQHF	TGTGCCTGGAGTGTACTTTCCGACACGCAGCCCCAGCATTTT
TRBD2	TRBV3-1/TRBV3-2	TRBJ2-5	once	CASTNRRTSGSGRVETQYF	TGTGCCAGCACAAATCGGAGGACTAGCGGGAGTGGTCGGGTCGAGACCCAGTACTTC
TRBD2	TRBV2	TRBJ2-1	-	CASSATSGYNEQFF	TGTGCCAGCAGTGCGACTAGCGGATACAATGAGCAGTTCTTC
TRBD2	TRBV4-1	TRBJ2-1	-	CASSYGLAGGSSYNEQFF	TGCGCCAGCAGCTACGGCCTAGCGGGAGGGAGCTCCTACAATGAGCAGTTCTTC
-	TRBV9	TRBJ1-3	-	CASSVGPAGQGTIYF	TGTGCCAGCAGCGTCGGACCGGCAGGTCAGGGCACCATATATTTT
-	TRBV11-2	TRBJ2-5	-	CASSSQETQYF	TGTGCCAGCAGCTCACAAGAGACCCAGTACTTC
TRBD1	TRBV10-3	TRBJ1-1	-	CAITTRQGGIRNTEAFF	TGTGCCATCACTACCCGACAGGGAGGTATCCGGAACACTGAAGCTTTCTTT
-	TRBV29-1	TRBJ2-1	-	CSVEVAANEQFF	TGCAGCGTTGAAGTAGCGGCGAATGAGCAGTTCTTC
TRBD1	TRBV7-9	TRBJ2-1	-	CASSLEGQHNEQFF	TGTGCCAGCAGCTTAGAGGGACAGCACAATGAGCAGTTCTTC
-	TRBV5-4	TRBJ2-1	-	CASSLAGRVRSYNEQFF	TGTGCCAGCAGCTTGGCTGGCAGGGTAAGGTCCTACAATGAGCAGTTCTTC
TRBD2	TRBV7-9	TRBJ2-3	few	CASSFSGRATDTQYF	TGTGCCAGCAGCTTTAGCGGGAGGGCCACAGATACGCAGTATTTT
TRBD2	TRBV11-2	TRBJ2-2	-	CASSPLAGTNTGELFF	TGTGCCAGCAGCCCACTAGCGGGAACGAACACCGGGGAGCTGTTTTTT
-	TRBV28	TRBJ2-1	-	CASNTPGLLLYNEQFF	TGTGCCAGCAATACCCCTGGACTCCTCCTATACAATGAGCAGTTCTTC